The 20 T cell receptor beta chains presented below share a single source sample, sequenced in a study of blood T cells in healthy people across ages. It was with a sample-barcoded 5' primer and a J-beta primer mix that a second PCR of roughly 6 to 12 cycles was run. TCRdb re-called the 5' RACE reads with MiXCR, one entry per CDR3 protein. Of over 550,000 distinct CDR3 sequences in the sample, roughly 30% were seen once. The sequencing input was blood. The receptors shown here come from a woman older than 75 in good health.

This clonotype was picked up many times. The rearrangement links TRBV6-5 to TRBJ2-5; no clear D gene. V lost 6 bases to trimming and J lost 7 bases, with 15 bases between them. Germline CDR1 MNHEY, CDR2 SVGAGI. The CDR3 runs to 13 residues. The CDR3: CASSDGSFLTQYF. Written as DNA, the CDR3 is TGTGCCAGCAGCGACGGGTCCTTCCTGACCCAGTACTTC.

This clonotype has only a few counts. The chain recombines TRBV20-1 with TRBJ2-1; no reliable D call. The DNA end lines up better with TRBJ2-7; the J call may be wrong. This CDR3 contains 15 residues. Germline CDR1 is DFQATT and CDR2 is SNEGSKA (reference sequence). For the CDR3, the DNA is TGCAGTGCTAGAGCTACCAGGAGCTCCTACAATGAGCAGTACTTC. Its translation is CSARATRSSYNEQYF.

The chain couples TRBV7-9 to TRBJ1-1, with D tentatively TRBD1 (5 bases). Germline V CDR1 and CDR2: SEHNR, FQNEAQ (reference sequence). Trimming stripped 5 bases from V and 4 bases from J, with 17 bases between. This CDR3 spans 15 amino acids. The CDR3 sequence is CASSRPGPAGTEAFF. As DNA, the CDR3 is TGTGCCAGCAGCCGGCCGGGGCCCGCGGGCACTGAAGCTTTCTTT.

This rearrangement joins TRBV18 to TRBJ1-1; 9 bases are shared with TRBD1. The J segment lost 5 bases and the V segment lost 6 bases, leaving 13 bases of the junction unmatched. This CDR3 spans 16 amino acids. Germline assignment: CDR1 KGHSH and CDR2 LQKENI. As DNA, the CDR3 is TGTGCCAGCTCCCTTACAGGGGGCTCCCTCCGGACTGAAGCTTTCTTT. Encoded protein: CASSLTGGSLRTEAFF.

A note on this clonotype: A read error is possible here, since a much larger clone lies one base away. The V gene is TRBV11-2, the J gene TRBJ1-1; D gene unclear. Germline assignment: CDR1 SGHAT and CDR2 FQNNGV. Trimming took off 6 bases at V and 3 bases at J, with 20 bases between the two ends. The CDR3 totals 16 residues. CDR3 sequence reads: CASRSLRDRTYTEAFF. Written as DNA, the CDR3 is TGTGCCAGCAGATCTTTAAGAGACCGGACGTACACTGAAGCTTTCTTT.

Ten or more counts support this clonotype. J is TRBJ2-7 and V is TRBV7-3, with D perhaps matching TRBD1 (6 bases). The germline V gene encodes CDR1 SGHTA and CDR2 FQGTGA. Trimming removed 1 base at V and 4 bases at J, with 8 bases between. This CDR3 has 13 amino acids. The CDR3 DNA sequence: TGTGCCAGCAGCTTAAGTCAGGGGTACGAGCAGTACTTC. Its translation: CASSLSQGYEQYF. The complete variable domain, with remaining parts taken from reference TRBV7-3 and TRBJ2-7, reads GAGVSQTPSNKVTEKGKYVELRCDPISGHTALYWYRQSLGQGPEFLIYFQGTGAADDSGLPNDRFFAVRPEGSVSTLKIQRTERGDSAVYLCASSLSQGYEQYFGPGTRLTVT.

This clonotype was counted ten times or more. The CDR3 protein is CSVAQQGSTDTQYF. CDR3 coding DNA: TGCAGCGTTGCTCAACAGGGGAGCACAGATACGCAGTATTTT. The chain links TRBV29-1 to TRBJ2-3; 7 nucleotides match TRBD1. J gave up 0 bases and V 4 bases, and 4 bases lay outside the gene matches. CDR3 length: 14 amino acids. The germline V gene encodes CDR1 SQVTM and CDR2 ANQGSEA.

This clonotype was seen only a few times. This may come from a read error, since a much larger clone is one base off. This CDR3 reads CASSLAFGPNNEQYF. In DNA, the CDR3 is TGTGCCAGCAGCTTAGCCTTCGGGCCAAACAATGAGCAGTACTTC. The V gene is TRBV7-2, the J gene TRBJ2-7, with D unresolved. The ends were cut back, 0 bases at V and 7 bases at J, with 16 bases in the middle. The length of the CDR3 is 15 residues. The V gene's germline CDR1 is SGHTA and CDR2 FQGNSA.

The table lists this clonotype with a count of one. A read error may explain this, as a much larger clone is one base away. J is TRBJ1-2 and V is TRBV3-1, with D unresolved. The CDR3 spans 13 residues. Trimming removed 0 bases at V and 8 bases at J, with 10 bases between. The V gene's germline CDR1 is LGHDT and CDR2 YNNKEL (reference sequence). CDR3 amino acids: CASSQERHSGYTF. Here the CDR3 DNA reads TGTGCCAGCAGCCAAGAGCGGCACAGCGGCTACACCTTC.

This clonotype has at least ten counts. This chain links TRBV5-1 with TRBJ2-1, with no clear D. Deletions cut 5 bases from V and 8 bases from J, with 14 bases between. Germline V lookup: CDR1 SGHRS, CDR2 YFSETQ. This CDR3 region has 13 residues. Here the CDR3 DNA reads TGCGCCAGCAGGCGCGGAGTGGGCGATGAGCAGTTCTTC. It yields the protein CASRRGVGDEQFF. The variable domain in full, completed from reference TRBV5-1 and TRBJ2-1, reads KAGVTQTPRYLIKTRGQQVTLSCSPISGHRSVSWYQQTPGQGLQFLFEYFSETQRNKGNFPGRFSGRQFSNSRSEMNVSTLELGDSALYLCASRRGVGDEQFFGPGTRLTVL.

This clonotype showed up just a few times. The gene calls are TRBV5-1 and TRBJ2-5; D possibly corresponds to TRBD1 (6 bases). Trimming removed 4 bases from V and 5 bases from J, with 21 bases in between. Looked up from germline, CDR1 is SGHRS and CDR2 is YFSETQ. The CDR3 has 16 amino acids. CDR3 nucleotides: TGCGCCAGCAGCCCGCGGAGCATGGCAGGGGCCGAGACCCAGTACTTC. This codes for CASSPRSMAGAETQYF. Full variable domain (missing parts from reference TRBV5-1 and TRBJ2-5): KAGVTQTPRYLIKTRGQQVTLSCSPISGHRSVSWYQQTPGQGLQFLFEYFSETQRNKGNFPGRFSGRQFSNSRSEMNVSTLELGDSALYLCASSPRSMAGAETQYFGPGTRLLVL.

This clonotype came up once. V and J are TRBV4-1 and TRBJ2-7; D is unclear. The CDR3 has 13 residues. Germline CDR1 and CDR2: MGHRA and YSYEKL. V was clipped by 1 base and J by 4 bases, with 8 bases between them. The CDR3 DNA reads TGCGCCAGCAGCCAAGGCCTCCAATACGAGCAGTACTTC. This sequence encodes CASSQGLQYEQYF.

This clonotype was recorded at least ten times. CDR3 protein: CASSLWDRGTDTQYF. In nucleotides, the CDR3 is TGTGCCAGCAGCTTATGGGACAGGGGCACAGATACGCAGTATTTT. The V gene is TRBV7-3, the J gene TRBJ2-3, with 9 bases that match TRBD1. The CDR3 extends over 15 amino acids. Germline trimming cut 2 bases from V and 1 base from J; bases unmatched to any gene: 1. Germline V lookup: CDR1 SGHTA, CDR2 FQGTGA.

Only a few counts were recorded for this clonotype. This CDR3 reads CAIRDPGACHGYTF. The CDR3 DNA follows: TGTGCCATCAGGGACCCAGGCGCTTGCCATGGCTACACCTTC. The rearrangement uses TRBV10-3 and TRBJ1-2, with D hard to call. CDR1 and CDR2 (germline): ENHRY, SYGVKD. This CDR3 spans 14 amino acids. V was clipped by 6 bases and J by 6 bases, with 17 bases between them.

This clonotype occurred many times. The chain is built from TRBV5-1 and TRBJ2-5; TRBD2 might be the D (5 bases). V was shortened by 0 bases and J by 4 bases, with 10 bases between the two germline ends. CDR3 size: 14 residues. CDR1 and CDR2 from the germline V gene are SGHRS and YFSETQ. CDR3 sequence (DNA): TGCGCCAGCAGCTTGGTGGGGAGCGGAGAGACCCAGTACTTC. Protein: CASSLVGSGETQYF.

This clonotype occurred many times. The chain is built from TRBV5-6 and TRBJ2-5; 10 bases match TRBD1. The last part of the DNA fits TRBJ2-7 better; the J call may be wrong. The CDR3 has 14 amino acids. Looked up from germline, CDR1 is SGHDT and CDR2 is YYEEEE. Here the CDR3 DNA reads TGTGCCAGCAACGACAGGGGGCAAGGACTCGAGCAGTACTTC. It translates to CASNDRGQGLEQYF.

The chain carries TRBV4-1 and TRBJ2-3, with TRBD1 as a possible D gene (5 bases). CDR3 length: 16 residues. V was trimmed by 2 bases and J by 6 bases, leaving 18 bases between them. CDR1 and CDR2 from the germline V gene are MGHRA and YSYEKL. This chain's CDR3 is CASSQLTKGRWDTQYF. The DNA of the CDR3 is TGCGCCAGCAGCCAACTGACCAAGGGGCGCTGGGATACGCAGTATTTT.

This clonotype has ten or more counts. The gene calls are TRBV7-2 and TRBJ2-1; D is undetermined. Germline V gene lookup returns CDR1 SGHTA and CDR2 FQGNSA. V lost 5 bases, J lost 9 bases, and 14 bases lay in between. The CDR3 runs to 13 residues. This CDR3 reads CASSLGAAGEQFF. In DNA form, the CDR3 reads TGTGCCAGCAGCCTAGGTGCAGCAGGTGAGCAGTTCTTC.

This sequence joins TRBV12-3 or TRBV12-4 and TRBJ2-3; 13 bases are shared with TRBD2. V dropped 6 bases and J dropped 3; count of bases not matched to a gene: 6. The CDR3 sequence is 16 residues long. The chain's CDR3 is CASRLAGGRTTDTQYF. The CDR3 coding sequence is TGTGCCAGCAGACTAGCGGGGGGGCGGACGACAGATACGCAGTATTTT.

With regard to this clonotype: A clone one base away is much larger, so this may be a read error. The chain uses TRBV10-3 and TRBJ2-7; 8 bases match TRBD2. The CDR3 is 14 residues long. Unmatched junction bases numbered 10, after V lost 6 bases and J lost 6 bases. The germline CDR1 and CDR2 sequences are ENHRY and SYGVKD. The CDR3 loop is CAIRRGSGALEQYF. CDR3 DNA: TGTGCCATCAGACGGGGTAGCGGGGCTCTCGAGCAGTACTTC.